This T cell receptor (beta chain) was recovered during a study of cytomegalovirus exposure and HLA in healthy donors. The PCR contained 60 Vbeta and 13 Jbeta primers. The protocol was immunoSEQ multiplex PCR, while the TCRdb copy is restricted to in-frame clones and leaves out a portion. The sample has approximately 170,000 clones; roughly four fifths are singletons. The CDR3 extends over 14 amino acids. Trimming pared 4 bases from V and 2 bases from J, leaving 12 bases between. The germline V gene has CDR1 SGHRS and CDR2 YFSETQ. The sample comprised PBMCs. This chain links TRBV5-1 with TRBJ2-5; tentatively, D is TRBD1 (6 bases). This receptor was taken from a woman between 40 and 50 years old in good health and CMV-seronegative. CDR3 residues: CASSILDRQETQYF. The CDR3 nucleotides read TGCGCCAGCAGCATACTGGACAGACAAGAGACCCAGTACTTC.